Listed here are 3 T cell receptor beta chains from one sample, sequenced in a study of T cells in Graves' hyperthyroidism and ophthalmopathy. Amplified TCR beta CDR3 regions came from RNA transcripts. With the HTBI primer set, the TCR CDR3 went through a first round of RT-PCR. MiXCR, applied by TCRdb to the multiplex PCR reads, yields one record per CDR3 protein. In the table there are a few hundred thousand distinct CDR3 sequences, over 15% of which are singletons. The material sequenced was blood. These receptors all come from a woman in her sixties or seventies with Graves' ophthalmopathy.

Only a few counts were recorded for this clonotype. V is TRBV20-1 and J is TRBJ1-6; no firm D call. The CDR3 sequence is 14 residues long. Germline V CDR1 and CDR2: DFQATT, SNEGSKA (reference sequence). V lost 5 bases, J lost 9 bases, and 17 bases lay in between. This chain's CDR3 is CSAAEGLRISPLHF. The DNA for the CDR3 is TGCAGTGCTGCAGAAGGACTTCGAATTTCACCCCTCCACTTT.

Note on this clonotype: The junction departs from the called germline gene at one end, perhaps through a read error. The CDR3 DNA follows: TGTGTCAGCAGTTACCATAAAGGGGTTAAGGGGTTTAAGGATGAGCAGTTCTTC. Translated, it gives CVSSYHKGVKGFKDEQFF. This sequence joins TRBV28 and TRBJ2-1; D may be TRBD1 (5 bases). The CDR3 runs 18 residues. The germline V gene encodes CDR1 MDHEN and CDR2 SYDVKM.

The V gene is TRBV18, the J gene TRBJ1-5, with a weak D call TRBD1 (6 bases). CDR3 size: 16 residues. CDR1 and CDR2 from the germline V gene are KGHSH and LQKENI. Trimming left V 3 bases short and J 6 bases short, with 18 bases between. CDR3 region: CASSPGLGGGGQPQHF. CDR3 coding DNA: TGTGCCAGCTCACCGGGTCTTGGTGGGGGCGGTCAGCCCCAGCATTTT.